The 3 T cell receptor beta chains below come from one sample, sequenced in a study of Graves' ophthalmopathy and Graves' hyperthyroidism. RNA transcripts provided the template for amplifying TCR beta CDR3 regions. Amplification began with first-round RT-PCR using HTBI primers, then second-round multiplex PCR was performed. TCRdb re-called the multiplex PCR reads through MiXCR, storing one row per CDR3 protein. Among 500,000 to 800,000 distinct CDR3 sequences listed, about 40% were seen once. Source material: peripheral blood. The source of these receptors is an adult man with Graves' ophthalmopathy.

In nucleotides, the CDR3 is TGCAGCGGGGCCTTTCTAGCGGGAGGTTTCTTT. This sequence encodes CSGAFLAGGFF. This chain uses TRBV29-1 with TRBJ1-1; D call uncertain. Germline CDR1 and CDR2: SQVTM and ANQGSEA. V lost 7 bases, J lost 13 bases, and 19 bases lay in between. This CDR3 comprises 11 residues.

The chain employs TRBV20-1 and TRBJ1-2; 8 bases map to TRBD1. The V gene end was trimmed by 8 bases and the J gene end by 4 bases; junction bases not matched to a gene: 12. The germline V gene encodes CDR1 DFQATT and CDR2 SNEGSKA (reference sequence). The CDR3 loop spans 14 amino acids. CDR3 sequence reads: CSFLPGGAPYGYTF. The CDR3 nucleotides are TGCAGTTTCCTTCCAGGGGGCGCGCCCTATGGCTACACCTTC.

This clonotype appeared a few times. The chain links TRBV12-3 or TRBV12-4 to TRBJ2-5; no firm D call. The CDR3 has 14 residues. V dropped 7 bases and J dropped 1 base, with 13 bases sitting between them. CDR3 in amino acids: CASTLHPPQETQYF. For the CDR3, the DNA is TGTGCCAGCACCCTACACCCCCCCCAAGAGACCCAGTACTTC.